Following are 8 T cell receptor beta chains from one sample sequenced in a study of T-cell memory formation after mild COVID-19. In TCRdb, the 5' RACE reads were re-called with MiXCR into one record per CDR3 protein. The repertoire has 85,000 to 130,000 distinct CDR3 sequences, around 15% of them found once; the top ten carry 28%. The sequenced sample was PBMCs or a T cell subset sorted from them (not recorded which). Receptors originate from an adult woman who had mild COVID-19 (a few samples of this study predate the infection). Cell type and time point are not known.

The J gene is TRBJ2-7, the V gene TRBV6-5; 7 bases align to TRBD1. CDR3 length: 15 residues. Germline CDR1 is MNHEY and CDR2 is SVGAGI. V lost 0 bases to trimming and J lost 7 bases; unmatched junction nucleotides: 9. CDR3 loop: CASSYSLTGTGEQYF. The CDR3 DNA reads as TGTGCCAGCAGTTACTCGTTGACAGGGACGGGGGAGCAGTACTTC.

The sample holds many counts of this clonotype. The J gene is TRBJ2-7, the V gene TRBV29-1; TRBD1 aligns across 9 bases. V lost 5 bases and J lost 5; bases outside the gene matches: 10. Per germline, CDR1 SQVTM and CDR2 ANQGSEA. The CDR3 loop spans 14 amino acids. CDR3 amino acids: CSVPGQGGRDEQYF. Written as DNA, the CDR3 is TGCAGCGTTCCGGGACAGGGCGGTAGAGACGAGCAGTACTTC.

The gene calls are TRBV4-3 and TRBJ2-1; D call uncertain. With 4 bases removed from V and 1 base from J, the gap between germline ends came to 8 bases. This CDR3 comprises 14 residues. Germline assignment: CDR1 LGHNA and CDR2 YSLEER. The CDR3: CASSRLGSYNEQFF. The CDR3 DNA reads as TGCGCCAGCAGCCGGTTGGGGTCCTACAATGAGCAGTTCTTC.

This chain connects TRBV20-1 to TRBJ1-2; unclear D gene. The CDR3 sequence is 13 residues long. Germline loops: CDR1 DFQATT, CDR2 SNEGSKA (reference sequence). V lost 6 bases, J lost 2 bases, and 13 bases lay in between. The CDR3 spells CSAPFDRNYGYTF. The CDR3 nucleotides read TGCAGTGCGCCCTTTGACCGCAACTATGGCTACACCTTC.

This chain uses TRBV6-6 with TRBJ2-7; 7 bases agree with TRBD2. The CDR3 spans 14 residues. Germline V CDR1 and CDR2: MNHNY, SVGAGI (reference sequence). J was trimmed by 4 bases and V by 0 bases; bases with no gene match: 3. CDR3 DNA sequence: TGTGCCAGCAGTTACTCCTCCGGGGGGTACGAGCAGTACTTC. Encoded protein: CASSYSSGGYEQYF.

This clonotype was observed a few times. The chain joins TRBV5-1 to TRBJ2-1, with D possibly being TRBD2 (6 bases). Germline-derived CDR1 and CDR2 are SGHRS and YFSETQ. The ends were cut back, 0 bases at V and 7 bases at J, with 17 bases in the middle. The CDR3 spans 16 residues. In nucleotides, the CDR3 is TGCGCCAGCAGCTTGGCGGGGCTAGCGATCGAGAATGAGCAGTTCTTC. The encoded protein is CASSLAGLAIENEQFF.

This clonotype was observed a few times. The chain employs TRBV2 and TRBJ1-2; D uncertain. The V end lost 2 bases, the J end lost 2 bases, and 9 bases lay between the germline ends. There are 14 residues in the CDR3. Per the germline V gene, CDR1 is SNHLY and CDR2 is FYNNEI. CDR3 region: CASSEFPENYGYTF. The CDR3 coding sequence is TGTGCCAGCAGTGAATTCCCGGAAAACTATGGCTACACCTTC.

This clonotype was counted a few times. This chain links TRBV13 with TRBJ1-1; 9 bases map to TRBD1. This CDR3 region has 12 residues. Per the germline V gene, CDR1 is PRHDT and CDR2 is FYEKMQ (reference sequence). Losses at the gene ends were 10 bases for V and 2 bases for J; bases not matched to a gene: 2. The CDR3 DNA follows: TGTGCCACGGGACAGGGTAACACTGAAGCTTTCTTT. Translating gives CATGQGNTEAFF. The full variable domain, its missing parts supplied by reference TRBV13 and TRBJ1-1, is AAGVIQSPRHLIKEKRETATLKCYPIPRHDTVYWYQQGPGQDPQFLISFYEKMQSDKGSIPDRFSAQQFSDYHSELNMSSLELGDSALYFCATGQGNTEAFFGQGTRLTVV.